Reported below is one T cell receptor (beta chain). TCRdb's table, derived via immunoSEQ multiplex PCR, lists solely in-frame clones and lacks some. Here the sample spans about 2,500 clones, more than 80% being singletons. This entry belongs to a study of brain metastases from non-small cell lung cancer. The germline V gene has CDR1 MDHEN and CDR2 SYDVKM. Trimming left V 10 bases short and J 1 base short, with 17 bases between. The CDR3 has 15 amino acids. The specimen sequenced was tissue from a brain metastasis. The receptor's source is a donor over 35 with non-small cell lung cancer. The rearrangement links TRBV28 to TRBJ2-4, with D perhaps TRBD1 or TRBD2 (5 bases each). CDR3 coding DNA: TGTGCCACCGCTGACAGAGGGGATGCCAAAAACATTCAGTACTTC. It is translated as CATADRGDAKNIQYF.